The next 15 T cell receptor beta chains were all read from a single sample in a study of response to subunit inactivated influenza vaccine. TCRdb re-called the RT-PCR reads with MiXCR, one entry per CDR3 protein. The sample shows over 750,000 distinct CDR3 sequences, roughly 20% of them seen only once. This sample comprised PBMCs from blood, obtained about 5 days after vaccination. The receptor set was obtained from a man aged 45-65 years who received an inactivated influenza vaccine.

This chain links TRBV9 with TRBJ2-6; D gene uncertain. The V end lost 3 bases, the J end lost 4 bases, and 8 bases lay between the germline ends. The CDR3 sequence is 14 residues long. Germline V lookup: CDR1 SGDLS, CDR2 YYNGEE. CDR3 sequence: CASSAHDGANVLTF. The DNA of the CDR3 is TGTGCCAGCAGCGCCCATGACGGGGCCAACGTCCTGACTTTC.

The gene calls are TRBV5-6 and TRBJ2-4, with 10 bases aligning to TRBD1. The CDR3 consists of 19 residues. Per germline, CDR1 SGHDT and CDR2 YYEEEE. Trimming at V came to 1 base and at J to 2 bases, leaving 12 bases not matched to a gene. Written as DNA, the CDR3 is TGTGCCAGCAGCTTGATTAGTTCAGGACAGGGGGGAACCAAAAACATTCAGTACTTC. This translates into CASSLISSGQGGTKNIQYF. The full variable domain, with the rest looked up from reference TRBV5-6 and TRBJ2-4, is DAGVTQSPTHLIKTRGQQVTLRCSPKSGHDTVSWYQQALGQGPQFIFQYYEEEERQRGNFPDRFSGHQFPNYSSELNVNALLLGDSALYLCASSLISSGQGGTKNIQYFGAGTRLSVL.

Many counts were recorded for this clonotype. The gene calls are TRBV3-1 and TRBJ2-1; perhaps D is TRBD1 or TRBD2 (5 bases each). V was trimmed by 0 bases and J by 11 bases, leaving 17 bases between them. CDR1 is LGHDT and CDR2 is YNNKEL in the germline V gene (reference sequence). This CDR3 spans 15 amino acids. The CDR3 protein is CASSQDGGGRTKQFF. CDR3 coding DNA: TGTGCCAGCAGCCAAGATGGTGGGGGACGGACGAAGCAGTTCTTC.

This clonotype has more than one count but fewer than ten. The rearrangement joins TRBV6-2 or TRBV6-3 to TRBJ2-2, with D perhaps given as TRBD1 or TRBD2 (5 bases each). Trimming stripped 6 bases from V and 4 bases from J, with 15 bases between. Germline lookup yields CDR1 MNHEY and CDR2 SVGEGT. CDR3 length: 15 residues. The CDR3 loop is CASRPSGTSTGELFF. CDR3 bases: TGTGCCAGCAGACCCTCTGGGACGTCCACCGGGGAGCTGTTTTTT.

In this sample, this clonotype turned up a few times. This rearrangement joins TRBV10-3 to TRBJ1-3; D unclear. CDR1 ENHRY and CDR2 SYGVKD come from the germline V gene. Trimming took 3 bases from V and 2 from J, leaving 11 bases between them. The CDR3 spans 15 residues. CDR3 protein: CAISDQVSAGNTIYF. In DNA, the CDR3 is TGTGCCATCAGTGATCAGGTTTCGGCTGGAAACACCATATATTTT.

V gene TRBV6-2 or TRBV6-3 combines with J gene TRBJ2-5; weak D call: TRBD1 (6 bases). V shed 5 bases and J shed 1 base, with 23 bases lying between them. Germline lookup yields CDR1 MNHEY and CDR2 SVGEGT. This CDR3 contains 18 residues. The CDR3 sequence is CASSRSRSLTGIQETQYF. In DNA, the CDR3 is TGTGCCAGCAGTCGATCCCGTTCCTTGACAGGTATCCAAGAGACCCAGTACTTC.

In this sample, this clonotype turned up a few times. The genes are TRBV2 and TRBJ2-7; tentatively, D is TRBD1 or TRBD2 (5 bases each). The CDR3 has 13 amino acids. Germline V CDR1 and CDR2: SNHLY, FYNNEI. The germline V and J ends were trimmed by 5 bases and 6 bases, with 14 bases remaining between them. The CDR3: CASSPGRIGEQYF. The CDR3 DNA sequence: TGTGCCAGCAGTCCGGGACGGATCGGCGAGCAGTACTTC.

In this sample, this clonotype turned up a few times. The genes are TRBV4-2 and TRBJ1-6; no firm D call. V shed 0 bases and J shed 9 bases, with 15 bases lying between them. CDR3 size: 16 residues. Germline V lookup: CDR1 LGHNA, CDR2 YNFKEQ. The CDR3 region is CASSQENVGNASPLHF. DNA for the CDR3: TGTGCCAGCAGCCAAGAAAACGTGGGTAATGCTTCACCCCTCCACTTT.

The V and J genes are TRBV20-1 and TRBJ2-7; D is possibly TRBD1 (6 bases). Trimming took off 0 bases at V and 6 bases at J, with 15 bases between the two ends. This CDR3 is built from 14 residues. CDR1 is DFQATT, CDR2 SNEGSKA, per germline (reference sequence). Here the CDR3 DNA reads TGCAGTGCTAGAGACGGTGGACGAGGGGGCGAGCAGTACTTC. Residues: CSARDGGRGGEQYF.

This clonotype was seen more than once but under ten times. The genes are TRBV9 and TRBJ2-2; D perhaps matches TRBD2 (6 bases). The V and J ends lost 0 bases and 5 bases respectively, with 11 bases between them. The CDR3 sequence is 15 residues long. Looked up from germline, CDR1 is SGDLS and CDR2 is YYNGEE. In nucleotides, the CDR3 is TGTGCCAGCAGCGTAGACGGGAGTAGTACCGGGGAGCTGTTTTTT. Residues: CASSVDGSSTGELFF. Using reference TRBV9 and TRBJ2-2 for the parts outside the CDR3, the full variable domain is DSGVTQTPKHLITATGQRVTLRCSPRSGDLSVYWYQQSLDQGLQFLIQYYNGEERAKGNILERFSAQQFPDLHSELNLSSLELGDSALYFCASSVDGSSTGELFFGEGSRLTVL.

This chain uses TRBV20-1 with TRBJ2-3; possibly TRBD1 for D (6 bases). This CDR3 contains 15 residues. V lost 6 bases to trimming and J lost 0 bases, with 16 bases between them. Per germline, CDR1 DFQATT and CDR2 SNEGSKA (reference sequence). CDR3 sequence reads: CSALIQGWSTDTQYF. Written as DNA, the CDR3 is TGCAGTGCCCTTATACAGGGATGGAGCACAGATACGCAGTATTTT.

This clonotype has just a few counts. The chain employs TRBV7-6 and TRBJ2-2; 7 bases align to TRBD2. The CDR3 has 15 residues. The germline CDR1 and CDR2 sequences are SGHVS and FNYEAQ. V lost 1 base to trimming and J lost 4 bases; unmatched junction nucleotides: 3. CDR3 sequence: CASSLGGLFTGELFF. The CDR3 DNA reads TGTGCCAGCAGCTTAGGGGGACTATTCACCGGGGAGCTGTTTTTT. Looking up the rest from reference TRBV7-6 and TRBJ2-2 gives the full variable domain: GAGVSQSPRYKVTKRGQDVALRCDPISGHVSLYWYRQALGQGPEFLTYFNYEAQQDKSGLPNDRFSAERPEGSISTLTIQRTEQRDSAMYRCASSLGGLFTGELFFGEGSRLTVL.

The chain uses TRBV3-1 and TRBJ2-5; D is unresolved. The CDR3 sequence is 16 residues long. Germline values: CDR1 LGHDT, CDR2 YNNKEL (reference sequence). Trimming shortened V by 0 bases and J by 1 base, and 12 bases separated the two germline ends. CDR3 sequence reads: CASSQDEWYSQETQYF. CDR3 in DNA: TGTGCCAGCAGCCAAGATGAATGGTACAGCCAAGAGACCCAGTACTTC.

V gene TRBV7-6 combines with J gene TRBJ1-1, with D maybe TRBD1 (5 bases). Germline V CDR1 and CDR2: SGHVS, FNYEAQ. The CDR3 runs to 13 residues. The V end was cut by 5 bases, the J end by 1 base, with 8 bases between. CDR3 region: CASSETGNTEAFF. As DNA, the CDR3 is TGTGCCAGCAGCGAAACAGGGAACACTGAAGCTTTCTTT.

The genes are TRBV6-2 or TRBV6-3 and TRBJ1-6; 11 bases are a match to TRBD1. The CDR3 is 15 residues long. Germline V gene sequence: CDR1 MNHEY, CDR2 SVGEGT. Trimming took 6 bases from V and 8 from J; bases not matched to a gene: 6. CDR3 residues: CASRSGQGVHSPLHF. In nucleotides, the CDR3 is TGTGCCAGCAGGTCGGGACAGGGGGTTCATTCACCCCTCCACTTT.